This TCR beta chain was found in a study of T cells in women clearing cervical HPV infection. In the study overall: Cases: HPV16-related CIN3 or worse on histology, a couple of invasive cancers. With HLA typing for only a few women, HLA confounding remains possible.

Dot-blot hybridization genotyped cervical HPV amplified with MY09/MY11 PCR. Repertoires were generated with immunoSEQ multiplex PCR, while TCRdb's copy carries only in-frame clones and drops some. The clone table shows about 45,000 clones, with the ten largest holding more than 1%. Sample: blood buffy coat. The source of this sequence is a woman aged 18-70 years with a cervical HPV16 infection that either progressed to CIN3+ or cleared (not recorded which).

CDR3: CASRKDMNTEAFF. The sequenced CDR3 bases are TGTGCCAGCAGAAAGGACATGAACACTGAA. The chain is built from TRBV7-9 and TRBJ1-1; D perhaps matches TRBD1 (5 bases). The read finishes 3 residues shy of the CDR3 end, and the germline J gene is used to complete it. Trimming took 6 bases from V and 0 from J, leaving 8 bases between them. The germline CDR1 and CDR2 sequences are SEHNR and FQNEAQ (reference sequence). The CDR3 covers 13 residues.